Listed below are T cell receptor beta chains from one sample, sequenced in a study of blood T cell repertoires in COVID-19. Profiling relied on immunoSEQ multiplex PCR, and the TCRdb table lists in-frame clones only, not all of them. The sample has approximately 400,000 clones, about 89% seen once. Specimen: PBMCs or T cells enriched from blood (not recorded which). All receptors come from a man younger than 45 who had recovered from COVID-19. Each CDR3 is given with its conserved first and last residue. D genes are given only for firm matches. Expanded clones get a size class; other rows say once, few or many, or leave the size out.

NA	TRBJ1-1	TRBV9	NA	TGTGCCAGCAGCGCACAGGTTTACACTGAAGCTTTCTTT	CASSAQVYTEAFF
NA	TRBJ2-3	TRBV18	TRBD1	TGTGCCAGCTCCCTGACAGGGGGCCCAGATACGCAGTATTTT	CASSLTGGPDTQYF
once	TRBJ1-5	TRBV2	TRBD1	TGTGCCAGCAGTGTACTCCCGGGACAGGGACTCAATCAGCCCCAGCATTTT	CASSVLPGQGLNQPQHF
NA	TRBJ1-1	TRBV7-2	NA	TGTGCCAGCACCGGACAGCTGAACACTGAAGCTTTCTTT	CASTGQLNTEAFF
NA	TRBJ2-3	TRBV6-2/TRBV6-3	TRBD2	TGTGCTAGCAGCCGACTAGCGGGGGGAGGGGATACGCAGTATTTT	CASSRLAGGGDTQYF
NA	TRBJ1-5	TRBV5-6	NA	TGTGCCAGCAGCTTGCAGTCTTATAGCAATCAGCCCCAGCATTTT	CASSLQSYSNQPQHF
NA	TRBJ1-4	TRBV19	NA	TGTGCCAGTAGTATAACTCTCTGGGAAAAACTGTTTTTT	CASSITLWEKLFF
few	TRBJ2-5	TRBV6-5	NA	TGTGCCAGCAGAAAACAGGTCATACAAGAGACCCAGTACTTC	CASRKQVIQETQYF
NA	TRBJ2-2	TRBV4-2	NA	TGTGCCAGCAGCCAAGATCAGTTACTAAACACCGGGGAGCTGTTTTTT	CASSQDQLLNTGELFF
NA	TRBJ2-1	TRBV27	TRBD2	TGTGCCAGCAGTTGGAAGCGGGGGGTAATTCATGAGCAGTTCTTC	CASSWKRGVIHEQFF
NA	TRBJ2-3	TRBV19	NA	TGTGCCAGTAGTATCGGGGGAATGTTTACAGATACGCAGTATTTT	CASSIGGMFTDTQYF
NA	TRBJ2-2	TRBV18	NA	TGTGCCAGCTCAGAGTTACTAGTGGAGCTGTTTTTT	CASSELLVELFF
NA	TRBJ2-1	TRBV12-5	NA	TGTGCTAGTGGTTTGGTACCCCGGGAGTACAATGAGCAGTTCTTC	CASGLVPREYNEQFF
NA	TRBJ1-2	TRBV6-5	TRBD1	TGTGCCAGCACTCCGACAGGGATTTATGGCTACACCTTC	CASTPTGIYGYTF
NA	TRBJ1-5	TRBV5-6	TRBD1	TGTGCCAGCAGTTCGACCGGGACAGGGAATCAGCCCCAGCATTTT	CASSSTGTGNQPQHF
NA	TRBJ1-6	TRBV7-8	NA	TGTGCCAGCAGATTAGTATCCCTCAATTCACCCCTCCACTTT	CASRLVSLNSPLHF
NA	TRBJ1-1	TRBV4-2	TRBD1	TGTGCCAGCAGCCAAGAATCGGACAGGGTCATGAACACTGAAGCTTTCTTT	CASSQESDRVMNTEAFF
NA	TRBJ1-2	TRBV25-1	TRBD1	TGTGCCAGCAGCCCAGGGGGGCTTTACTATGGCTACACCTTC	CASSPGGLYYGYTF
NA	TRBJ1-1	TRBV18	TRBD1	TGTGCCAGCTCACGGACCGGGACAGTGATGAACACTGAAGCTTTCTTT	CASSRTGTVMNTEAFF
NA	TRBJ1-6	TRBV7-2	NA	TGTGCCAGCAGCTTAGGGACTTATTCACCCCTCCACTTT	CASSLGTYSPLHF
few	TRBJ1-3	TRBV14	NA	TGTGCCAGCAGCCCTAATTACTCTGGAAACACCATATATTTT	CASSPNYSGNTIYF
NA	TRBJ1-1	TRBV19	TRBD1	TGTGCCAGTCTTAAATCGGGGACAGCGAGTGAAGCTTTCTTT	CASLKSGTASEAFF
NA	TRBJ2-1	TRBV24-1	NA	TGTGCCACCAGTGATTCTTCCGGGGGACCCTACAATGAGCAGTTCTTC	CATSDSSGGPYNEQFF
NA	TRBJ2-3	TRBV4-1	TRBD2	TGCGCCAGCAGCCAAGAACCCGCGGTAGCGGGGGGCACAGATACGCAGTATTTT	CASSQEPAVAGGTDTQYF
NA	TRBJ2-5	TRBV14	NA	TGTGCCAGCAGCCAAACTAGAAACCAAGAGACCCAGTACTTC	CASSQTRNQETQYF
NA	TRBJ2-7	TRBV11-2	TRBD1	TGTGCCAGCAGCTTTAAAGGACAGGGGCCGTCCTACGAGCAGTACTTC	CASSFKGQGPSYEQYF
NA	TRBJ2-2	TRBV19	NA	TGTGCCAGTAGTATGCCCGGGAACACCGGGGAGCTGTTTTTT	CASSMPGNTGELFF